A single sample is the source of the 16 T cell receptor beta chains below, sequenced in a study of blood T cell repertoires in COVID-19. The repertoire was sequenced with immunoSEQ multiplex PCR; TCRdb's copy has only in-frame clones and lacks some. The table records 110,000 to 150,000 clones, 88% of them present only once. The sequencing sample was made of peripheral blood. These receptors all come from a man between 45 and 60 years old with active or convalescent COVID-19.

The chain employs TRBV5-6 and TRBJ2-5; maybe TRBD1 (5 bases). V lost 4 bases, J lost 4 bases, and 14 bases lay in between. The germline CDR1 and CDR2 sequences are SGHDT and YYEEEE. This CDR3 is built from 14 residues. The CDR3 nucleotides read TGTGCCAGCAGCCGAAGGGGCTCAGGAGAGACCCAGTACTTC. This encodes CASSRRGSGETQYF.

The CDR3, as DNA: TGTGCCACCAGCCAAACAGTTTTAGAGACCCAGTACTTC. Translated, it gives CATSQTVLETQYF. This sequence joins TRBV24-1 and TRBJ2-5; D remains ambiguous. The CDR3 sequence is 13 residues long. The V end was cut by 7 bases, the J end by 4 bases, with 12 bases between. The germline V gene has CDR1 KGHDR and CDR2 SFDVKD.

This rearrangement joins TRBV20-1 to TRBJ1-5, with 9 bases aligning to TRBD1. The CDR3 runs 14 residues. Per the germline V gene, CDR1 is DFQATT and CDR2 is SNEGSKA (reference sequence). With V trimmed by 3 bases and J by 6 bases, 6 bases remained unmatched. The CDR3, as DNA: TGCAGTGCTAGTCCCGGGACAGGGTCTCAGCCCCAGCATTTT. Amino acids: CSASPGTGSQPQHF.

The chain couples TRBV27 to TRBJ2-3; TRBD2 matches 9 bases. The CDR3 is 14 residues long. With V trimmed by 2 bases and J by 6 bases, 3 bases remained unmatched. Germline CDR1 reads MNHEY; CDR2 reads SMNVEV (reference sequence). CDR3 in amino acids: CASSLAGGPDTQYF. DNA for the CDR3: TGTGCCAGCAGTTTAGCGGGAGGGCCGGATACGCAGTATTTT.

The chain links TRBV16 to TRBJ2-7, with TRBD1 as a possible D gene (5 bases). Trimming cost V 0 bases and J 6 bases, with 12 bases left between them. The CDR3 has 14 residues. Germline V gives CDR1 KGHSY, CDR2 FQNENV. CDR3 in DNA: TGTGCCAGCAGCCAATCGCCAGGGAAAATCGAGCAGTACTTC. It is translated as CASSQSPGKIEQYF.

This rearrangement joins TRBV9 to TRBJ2-2; 8 bases are a match to TRBD1. Germline V lookup: CDR1 SGDLS, CDR2 YYNGEE. CDR3 size: 15 residues. The junction had 5 bases not matched to a gene; V was cut back by 2 bases and J by 5 bases. The CDR3 region has the DNA TGTGCCAGCAGCGTGGACAGGGCAGGTACCGGGGAGCTGTTTTTT. Translation: CASSVDRAGTGELFF.

The gene calls are TRBV11-2 and TRBJ1-5; D may be TRBD1 (6 bases). V was clipped by 1 base and J by 3 bases, with 10 bases between them. Germline CDR1 SGHAT, CDR2 FQNNGV. The CDR3 length is 15 residues. CDR3 sequence: CASSLGRGPNQPQHF. For the CDR3, the DNA is TGTGCCAGCAGCTTAGGCAGGGGACCCAATCAGCCCCAGCATTTT.

The chain links TRBV28 to TRBJ1-4; TRBD1 matches at 7 bases. J lost 8 bases, V lost 6 bases, and 6 bases had no gene match. Germline CDR1 reads MDHEN; CDR2 reads SYDVKM. This CDR3 spans 13 amino acids. CDR3 sequence: CASRLTGHEKLFF. In nucleotides, the CDR3 is TGTGCCAGCAGACTGACAGGGCACGAAAAACTGTTTTTT.

This chain joins TRBV21-1 and TRBJ2-7; the table's D call of TRBD2 was not tested on the DNA. TRBV21-1 is a listed pseudogene. CDR3 length: 16 amino acids. As DNA, the CDR3 is TGTGCCAGCAGCAAATTAGGCAGGACTAACGCCTACGAGCAGTACTTC. It yields the protein CASSKLGRTNAYEQYF.

This clone was found a few times. The chain couples TRBV3-1 (or the pseudogene TRBV3-2) to TRBJ2-7; 14 nucleotides align to TRBD2. The junction had 5 bases not matched to a gene; V was cut back by 4 bases and J by 12 bases. Per the germline V gene, CDR1 is LGHDT and CDR2 is YNNKEL (reference sequence). This CDR3 region has 13 residues. The CDR3 nucleotides are TGTGCCAGCAGCCCGGGACTAGCGGGAGTACGGTACTTC. This encodes CASSPGLAGVRYF.

This clone came up once. The rearrangement joins TRBV19 to TRBJ2-1, with D possibly TRBD2 on 6 matching bases. CDR3 length: 15 amino acids. Germline V CDR1 and CDR2: LNHDA, SQIVND (reference sequence). V was clipped by 5 bases and J by 4 bases, with 15 bases between them. In nucleotides, the CDR3 is TGTGCCAGTAGTCCTGGAGCGGGCCCGTACAATGAGCAGTTCTTC. Its protein product is CASSPGAGPYNEQFF.

V gene TRBV19 combines with J gene TRBJ2-1; TRBD2 matches at 7 bases. Germline-derived CDR1 and CDR2 are LNHDA and SQIVND (reference sequence). Germline trimming cut 3 bases from V and 5 bases from J; bases unmatched to any gene: 7. This CDR3 region has 15 residues. In nucleotides, the CDR3 is TGTGCCAGTAGTATGTGGCGGGGAGGGGACAATGAGCAGTTCTTC. Translating gives CASSMWRGGDNEQFF.

This chain links TRBV18 with TRBJ2-7; TRBD2 is a possible D gene (5 bases). This CDR3 has 15 amino acids. The V gene's germline CDR1 is KGHSH and CDR2 LQKENI. V lost 6 bases and J lost 2, with 17 bases in between. CDR3 coding DNA: TGTGCCAGCTCCCCGTGGGGTGCGAGGGCCTACGAGCAGTACTTC. The encoded protein is CASSPWGARAYEQYF. Full variable domain (outside the CDR3, taken from reference TRBV18 and TRBJ2-7): NAGVMQNPRHLVRRRGQEARLRCSPMKGHSHVYWYRQLPEEGLKFMVYLQKENIIDESGMPKERFSAEFPKEGPSILRIQQVVRGDSAAYFCASSPWGARAYEQYFGPGTRLTVT.

The V and J genes are TRBV5-5 and TRBJ2-1, with 8 positions matching TRBD2. The V segment lost 5 bases and the J segment 4 bases; nucleotides outside the gene matches: 8. The length of the CDR3 is 15 residues. CDR1 is SGHKS, CDR2 YYEKEE, per germline (reference sequence). The CDR3 DNA reads as TGTGCCAGCAGGCAACTAGCGGAGCCATACAATGAGCAGTTCTTC. Protein product: CASRQLAEPYNEQFF.

J is TRBJ1-5 and V is TRBV6-1; tentatively, D is TRBD1 (5 bases). The ends were cut back, 4 bases at V and 0 bases at J, with 16 bases in the middle. The germline gives CDR1 MNHNS, CDR2 SASEGT. The CDR3 is 17 residues long. CDR3 sequence: CASSVGVTKYSNQPQHF. The DNA of the CDR3 is TGTGCCAGCAGTGTAGGGGTCACTAAATATAGCAATCAGCCCCAGCATTTT.

The V call is TRBV19, the J call TRBJ2-5; 8 bases match TRBD2. This CDR3 region has 14 residues. With 6 bases clipped from V and 9 bases from J, the junction kept 12 bases outside the gene matches. Germline V CDR1 and CDR2: LNHDA, SQIVND (reference sequence). CDR3 sequence: CASRGAGVPGAQYF. The CDR3 region has the DNA TGTGCCAGTAGGGGAGCGGGGGTTCCCGGTGCCCAGTACTTC.